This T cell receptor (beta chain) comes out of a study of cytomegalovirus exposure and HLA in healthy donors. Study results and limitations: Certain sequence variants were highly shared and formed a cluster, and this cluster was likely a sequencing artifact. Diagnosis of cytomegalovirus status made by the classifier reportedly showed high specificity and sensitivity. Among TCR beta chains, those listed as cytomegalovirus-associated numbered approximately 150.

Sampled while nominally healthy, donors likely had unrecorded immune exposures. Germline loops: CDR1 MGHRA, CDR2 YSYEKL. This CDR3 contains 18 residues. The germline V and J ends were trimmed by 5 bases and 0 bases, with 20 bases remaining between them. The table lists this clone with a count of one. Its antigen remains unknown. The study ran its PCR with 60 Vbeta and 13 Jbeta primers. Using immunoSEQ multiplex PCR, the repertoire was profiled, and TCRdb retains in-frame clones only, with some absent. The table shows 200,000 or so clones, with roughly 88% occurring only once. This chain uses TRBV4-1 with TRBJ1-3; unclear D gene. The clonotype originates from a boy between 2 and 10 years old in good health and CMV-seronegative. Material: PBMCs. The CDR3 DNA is TGCGCCAGCAGCGGGTCGGCAGGCATCTCTTTCTCTGGAAACACCATATATTTT. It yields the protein CASSGSAGISFSGNTIYF.